Listed below are T cell receptor beta chains from one sample, sequenced in a study of blood T cell repertoires in COVID-19. Libraries were prepared by immunoSEQ multiplex PCR; TCRdb keeps only in-frame clonotypes and omits some of them. The profile shows fewer than 150,000 clones, about 74% of them singletons. The sample taken for sequencing was peripheral blood. The receptor source for this set is a man in his 70s with acute or convalescent COVID-19. The CDR3 runs from the conserved cysteine through the conserved F or W. D genes are given only for firm matches. Size values are once, few and many counts, or a class for expanded clones, and some rows have none.

cdr3_nt: TGTGCCTGGAGTCGCAGGGAGGCCGGGGAGCTGTTTTTT
cdr3_aa: CAWSRREAGELFF
d_call: .
j_call: TRBJ2-2
clone_size: .
v_call: TRBV30

cdr3_nt: TGTGCCAGCAGTTACCGGGGGGATGGCTACACCTTC
cdr3_aa: CASSYRGDGYTF
d_call: .
j_call: TRBJ1-2
clone_size: .
v_call: TRBV6-5

cdr3_nt: TGTGCCAGCAGCTTGTACAGGAGCAGGGCCCAGTACTTC
cdr3_aa: CASSLYRSRAQYF
d_call: .
j_call: TRBJ2-5
clone_size: .
v_call: TRBV7-8

cdr3_nt: TGTGCCAGCACCGAAGCGGGGGGGCACTCAGATACGCAGTATTTT
cdr3_aa: CASTEAGGHSDTQYF
d_call: TRBD2
j_call: TRBJ2-3
clone_size: .
v_call: TRBV9

cdr3_nt: TGTGCCAGCAGCTTAGTGCCTAGCGGGAGGGTGCAGTTCTTC
cdr3_aa: CASSLVPSGRVQFF
d_call: TRBD2
j_call: TRBJ2-1
clone_size: .
v_call: TRBV7-2

cdr3_nt: TGTGCCAGCAGCCGGGGGTACGAGCAGTACTTC
cdr3_aa: CASSRGYEQYF
d_call: .
j_call: TRBJ2-7
clone_size: .
v_call: TRBV7-9

cdr3_nt: TGCAGCGTTGAAGTGACAGACTGGAACACTGAAGCTTTCTTT
cdr3_aa: CSVEVTDWNTEAFF
d_call: .
j_call: TRBJ1-1
clone_size: .
v_call: TRBV29-1

cdr3_nt: TGTGCTAGTGGTTTGGCTCGGACCGGGACACTTAACACCGGGGAGCTGTTTTTT
cdr3_aa: CASGLARTGTLNTGELFF
d_call: .
j_call: TRBJ2-2
clone_size: .
v_call: TRBV12-5

cdr3_nt: TGTGCCAGCAGCTTAAATCAGGGCACAGATACGCAGTATTTT
cdr3_aa: CASSLNQGTDTQYF
d_call: .
j_call: TRBJ2-3
clone_size: .
v_call: TRBV7-9

cdr3_nt: TGCGCCAAGGGACAGGAGGTCTACAATGAGCAGTTCTTC
cdr3_aa: CAKGQEVYNEQFF
d_call: TRBD1
j_call: TRBJ2-1
clone_size: .
v_call: TRBV10-1

cdr3_nt: TGCAGTGCTCGGGTGGGCTATGGCTACACCTTC
cdr3_aa: CSARVGYGYTF
d_call: .
j_call: TRBJ1-2
clone_size: .
v_call: TRBV20-1

cdr3_nt: TGTGCCACCAGCAGAGATCAACAGGGAGACACTGAAGCTTTCTTT
cdr3_aa: CATSRDQQGDTEAFF
d_call: .
j_call: TRBJ1-1
clone_size: many
v_call: TRBV15

cdr3_nt: TGTGCCAGCAGCAAAGAACAGGACCATCCCTACGAGCAGTACTTC
cdr3_aa: CASSKEQDHPYEQYF
d_call: .
j_call: TRBJ2-7
clone_size: .
v_call: TRBV21-1

cdr3_nt: TGTGCCAGTAGTATAAACACCATCTCTAACTATGGCTACACCTTC
cdr3_aa: CASSINTISNYGYTF
d_call: .
j_call: TRBJ1-2
clone_size: .
v_call: TRBV19

cdr3_nt: TGTGCCAGCAGCCGATCCCCGGAAGCTTTCTTT
cdr3_aa: CASSRSPEAFF
d_call: .
j_call: TRBJ1-1
clone_size: .
v_call: TRBV6-6

cdr3_nt: TGTGCCAGCAGCGTATACCAAGAGACCCAGTACTTC
cdr3_aa: CASSVYQETQYF
d_call: .
j_call: TRBJ2-5
clone_size: .
v_call: TRBV7-2

cdr3_nt: TGCAGTGCTAGTGGGACTAGCGGGGGGCCGATCACAGATACGCAGTATTTT
cdr3_aa: CSASGTSGGPITDTQYF
d_call: TRBD2
j_call: TRBJ2-3
clone_size: .
v_call: TRBV20-1

cdr3_nt: TGTGCCAGCAGCCAAGATCCTCGGGACAGATTTTCCTCTGGGGCCAACGTCCTGACTTTC
cdr3_aa: CASSQDPRDRFSSGANVLTF
d_call: TRBD1
j_call: TRBJ2-6
clone_size: few
v_call: TRBV14

cdr3_nt: TGTGCCAGCAGCTTGGACAGGGGAAACTATGGCTACACCTTC
cdr3_aa: CASSLDRGNYGYTF
d_call: TRBD1
j_call: TRBJ1-2
clone_size: .
v_call: TRBV5-6

cdr3_nt: TGTGCCAGCAGTTACCCAGGACTAGCGGGAGGGCAAGAGACCCAGTACTTC
cdr3_aa: CASSYPGLAGGQETQYF
d_call: TRBD2
j_call: TRBJ2-5
clone_size: .
v_call: TRBV6-2/TRBV6-3

cdr3_nt: TGTGCCAGCGGCAAGTTCTTCGCGAACACCGGGGAGCTGTTTTTT
cdr3_aa: CASGKFFANTGELFF
d_call: .
j_call: TRBJ2-2
clone_size: .
v_call: TRBV6-5

cdr3_nt: TGTGCCTTGAGCCGGGACAGGGTCGACGAGCAGTACTTC
cdr3_aa: CALSRDRVDEQYF
d_call: TRBD1
j_call: TRBJ2-7
clone_size: .
v_call: TRBV30

cdr3_nt: TGTGCCAGCATTTCTACCCGGGACATTGAAGCTTTCTTT
cdr3_aa: CASISTRDIEAFF
d_call: .
j_call: TRBJ1-1
clone_size: once
v_call: TRBV6-5

cdr3_nt: TGTGCCAGCAGTTACAAGGGGACAGGAAATGAAAAACTGTTTTTT
cdr3_aa: CASSYKGTGNEKLFF
d_call: TRBD1
j_call: TRBJ1-4
clone_size: .
v_call: TRBV6-5

cdr3_nt: TGTGCCAGCAGCAGCTTACGGGACAGCGGTTTCTACGAGCAGTACTTC
cdr3_aa: CASSSLRDSGFYEQYF
d_call: TRBD1
j_call: TRBJ2-7
clone_size: .
v_call: TRBV13

cdr3_nt: TGTGCCAGTAGTATTTCAGGGGCGAATCACTATGGCTACACCTTC
cdr3_aa: CASSISGANHYGYTF
d_call: .
j_call: TRBJ1-2
clone_size: .
v_call: TRBV19

cdr3_nt: TGTGCCAGCAGCTCCGACAATTACAATGAGCAGTTCTTC
cdr3_aa: CASSSDNYNEQFF
d_call: .
j_call: TRBJ2-1
clone_size: .
v_call: TRBV7-3

cdr3_nt: TGCGCCAGCAGCTTGGCGGGAGACGACAATGAGCAGTTCTTC
cdr3_aa: CASSLAGDDNEQFF
d_call: .
j_call: TRBJ2-1
clone_size: .
v_call: TRBV5-1

cdr3_nt: TGTGCCAGCAGCCCTAGCGGGGGAATACTTGGGTCACCCCTCCACTTT
cdr3_aa: CASSPSGGILGSPLHF
d_call: .
j_call: TRBJ1-6
clone_size: .
v_call: TRBV11-2

cdr3_nt: TGTGCCAGCCAATACACCGGGGAGCTGTTTTTT
cdr3_aa: CASQYTGELFF
d_call: .
j_call: TRBJ2-2
clone_size: .
v_call: TRBV3-1/TRBV3-2

cdr3_nt: TGTGCCACAGGGGATGCAGATACGCAGTATTTT
cdr3_aa: CATGDADTQYF
d_call: .
j_call: TRBJ2-3
clone_size: .
v_call: TRBV6-5

cdr3_nt: TGTGCCAGCAGACCCGGACAGATCCTAAACATTCAGTACTTC
cdr3_aa: CASRPGQILNIQYF
d_call: .
j_call: TRBJ2-4
clone_size: .
v_call: TRBV6-5

cdr3_nt: TGTGCCAGCAAGAGGGACAGGGGCAACTATGGCTACACCTTC
cdr3_aa: CASKRDRGNYGYTF
d_call: TRBD1
j_call: TRBJ1-2
clone_size: .
v_call: TRBV2

cdr3_nt: TGCAGCGCCCACAGGCCTAAATCCTACAATGAGCAGTTCTTC
cdr3_aa: CSAHRPKSYNEQFF
d_call: .
j_call: TRBJ2-1
clone_size: once
v_call: TRBV29-1

cdr3_nt: TGTGCCAGCAGCACCGAGGGACAGGGCAATCAGCCCCAGCATTTT
cdr3_aa: CASSTEGQGNQPQHF
d_call: TRBD1
j_call: TRBJ1-5
clone_size: once
v_call: TRBV27

cdr3_nt: TGTGCCAGCTCACAAGGACTGGACTCCTACGAGCAGTACTTC
cdr3_aa: CASSQGLDSYEQYF
d_call: .
j_call: TRBJ2-7
clone_size: .
v_call: TRBV18